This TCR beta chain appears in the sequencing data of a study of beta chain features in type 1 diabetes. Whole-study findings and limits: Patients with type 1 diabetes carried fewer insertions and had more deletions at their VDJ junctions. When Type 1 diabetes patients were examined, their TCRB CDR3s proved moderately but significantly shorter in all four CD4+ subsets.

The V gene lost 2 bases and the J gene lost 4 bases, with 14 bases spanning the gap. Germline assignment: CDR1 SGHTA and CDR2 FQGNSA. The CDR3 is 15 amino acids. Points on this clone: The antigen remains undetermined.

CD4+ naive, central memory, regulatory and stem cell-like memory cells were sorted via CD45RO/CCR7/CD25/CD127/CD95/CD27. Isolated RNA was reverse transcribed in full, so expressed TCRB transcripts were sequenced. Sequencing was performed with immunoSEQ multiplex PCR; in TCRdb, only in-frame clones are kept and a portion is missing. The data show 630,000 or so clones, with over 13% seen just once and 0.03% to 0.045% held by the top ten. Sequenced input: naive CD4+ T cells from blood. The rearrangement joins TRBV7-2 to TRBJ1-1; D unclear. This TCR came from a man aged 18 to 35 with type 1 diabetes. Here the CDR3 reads CASSLRAPKSTEAFF. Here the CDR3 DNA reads TGTGCCAGCAGCTTAAGGGCCCCGAAGAGCACTGAAGCTTTCTTT.